The next 20 T cell receptor beta chains were all read from a single sample in a study of CD8+ T cells in alopecia areata. Reverse transcription of extracted RNA yielded cDNA, which provided the sequencing template. Clones were read by immunoSEQ multiplex PCR, and TCRdb kept only the in-frame ones, dropping some. The data hold approximately 160,000 clones, with 60% observed a single time. Indicated treatment: oral pan-JAK inhibitor, 5-10 mg twice daily. The sample in question was CD4+ T cells sorted from blood, obtained at week 24, from a patient treated with tofacitinib. The source is a human donor with alopecia areata.

The chain joins TRBV6-5 to TRBJ1-1, with D possibly TRBD1 on 5 matching bases. In germline, CDR1 is MNHEY, CDR2 SVGAGI. Trimming shortened V by 0 bases and J by 3 bases, and 11 bases separated the two germline ends. This CDR3 contains 15 residues. The CDR3 sequence is CASSYSGGVDTEAFF. The CDR3 DNA follows: TGTGCCAGCAGTTACTCCGGGGGGGTTGACACTGAAGCTTTCTTT.

The chain carries TRBV7-9 and TRBJ1-1; D unresolved. Per germline, CDR1 SEHNR and CDR2 FQNEAQ (reference sequence). V lost 3 bases, J lost 1 base, and 12 bases lay in between. The CDR3 spans 15 residues. As DNA, the CDR3 is TGTGCCAGCAGCTTCCGCGGGGTCTCGAACACTGAAGCTTTCTTT. This codes for CASSFRGVSNTEAFF.

This clone has just a few counts. The chain links TRBV9 to TRBJ2-7, with D uncertain. Trimming took off 0 bases at V and 2 bases at J, with 9 bases between the two ends. The CDR3 has 14 amino acids. Germline assignment: CDR1 SGDLS and CDR2 YYNGEE. The CDR3 region is CASSVGAEPYEQYF. The DNA of the CDR3 is TGTGCCAGCAGCGTAGGCGCAGAACCCTACGAGCAGTACTTC.

J is TRBJ2-5 and V is TRBV5-4; TRBD2 matches at 9 bases. The CDR3 extends over 14 amino acids. CDR1 and CDR2 from the germline V gene are SGHNT and YYREEE (reference sequence). With V trimmed by 4 bases and J by 5 bases, 6 bases remained unmatched. DNA of the CDR3: TGTGCCAGCAGCCGCGGGGGGGCATGGGAGACCCAGTACTTC. Protein sequence: CASSRGGAWETQYF.

This clone was counted once. The chain uses TRBV29-1 and TRBJ2-7, with D possibly being TRBD1 (6 bases). The CDR3 is 14 residues long. Germline-derived CDR1 and CDR2 are SQVTM and ANQGSEA. V was clipped by 0 bases and J by 0 bases, with 9 bases between them. The CDR3 spells CSVEDGRGSYEQYF. The CDR3 region has the DNA TGCAGCGTTGAAGATGGCAGGGGCTCCTACGAGCAGTACTTC.

This clone has only a few counts. This sample includes further DNA sequences coding for the same CDR3. V gene TRBV4-1 combines with J gene TRBJ2-3; 7 positions agree with TRBD1. There are 14 residues in the CDR3. Per the germline V gene, CDR1 is MGHRA and CDR2 is YSYEKL. V dropped 4 bases and J dropped 2; count of bases not matched to a gene: 3. The CDR3 DNA is TGCGCCAGCAGCCGGGACAGATACACAGATACGCAGTATTTT. Its protein is CASSRDRYTDTQYF.

This clone appeared once. The chain combines TRBV13 with TRBJ2-1; weak D call: TRBD2 (6 bases). CDR3 size: 15 residues. V was cut by 5 bases and J by 1 base, with 12 bases left in between. CDR1 is PRHDT and CDR2 is FYEKMQ in the germline V gene (reference sequence). The CDR3 DNA reads as TGTGCCAGCAGCCCGGGAGTATTATCCTACAATGAGCAGTTCTTC. Translated, it gives CASSPGVLSYNEQFF.

V gene TRBV7-9 combines with J gene TRBJ2-5, with D possibly TRBD1 on 6 matching bases. This CDR3 spans 14 amino acids. Trimming removed 5 bases at V and 5 bases at J, with 15 bases between. The V gene's germline CDR1 is SEHNR and CDR2 FQNEAQ (reference sequence). CDR3 DNA sequence: TGTGCCAGCAGCCCAAACCAGGGGTCGGAGACCCAGTACTTC. Translated: CASSPNQGSETQYF.

This clone was counted a few times. The chain combines TRBV11-1 with TRBJ1-2; the D gene is possibly TRBD1 (5 bases). V lost 5 bases, J lost 6 bases, and 13 bases lay in between. CDR1 SGHAT and CDR2 FQDESV come from the germline V gene (reference sequence). The CDR3 is 13 amino acids. The CDR3: CASSPIGQDGYTF. As DNA, the CDR3 is TGTGCCAGCAGCCCCATTGGACAAGATGGCTACACCTTC. Full variable domain (outside the CDR3, taken from reference TRBV11-1 and TRBJ1-2): EAEVAQSPRYKITEKSQAVAFWCDPISGHATLYWYRQILGQGPELLVQFQDESVVDDSQLPKDRFSAERLKGVDSTLKIQPAELGDSAMYLCASSPIGQDGYTFGSGTRLTVV.

The rearrangement joins TRBV9 to TRBJ1-1; weak D call: TRBD1 (5 bases). V lost 3 bases and J lost 0, with 12 bases in between. From germline, CDR1 is SGDLS and CDR2 YYNGEE. This CDR3 has 15 amino acids. CDR3 amino acids: CASSAQGRMNTEAFF. As DNA, the CDR3 is TGTGCCAGCAGCGCCCAGGGACGGATGAACACTGAAGCTTTCTTT.

This clone was counted only a few times. The V call is TRBV11-1, the J call TRBJ2-7, with 7 bases aligning to TRBD2. Germline values: CDR1 SGHAT, CDR2 FQDESV (reference sequence). The CDR3 length is 12 residues. The V segment lost 7 bases and the J segment 3 bases; nucleotides outside the gene matches: 3. CDR3 DNA: TGTGCCAGCACGCGGGGGAACTACGAGCAGTACTTC. This gives the protein CASTRGNYEQYF.

CDR3 sequence (DNA): TGCAGCGCCGAATCGAACACTGAAGCTTTCTTT. Protein sequence: CSAESNTEAFF. V usage is TRBV29-1 and J usage is TRBJ1-1; no clear D. V was cut by 7 bases and J by 1 base, with 7 bases left in between. This CDR3 spans 11 amino acids. Per the germline V gene, CDR1 is SQVTM and CDR2 is ANQGSEA.

The V gene is TRBV30, the J gene TRBJ1-1; 11 positions agree with TRBD1. V was pared by 0 bases and J by 6 bases, with 3 bases of the junction left unmatched. Germline lookup yields CDR1 GTSNPN and CDR2 SVGIG (reference sequence). CDR3 length equals 14 residues. CDR3 bases: TGTGCCTGGAGTGTCTGGACAGGGGGCCCTGAAGCTTTCTTT. This codes for CAWSVWTGGPEAFF.

V and J are TRBV7-9 and TRBJ2-3; 8 bases are shared with TRBD1. The CDR3 is made up of 15 amino acids. Germline V gives CDR1 SEHNR, CDR2 FQNEAQ (reference sequence). Trimming removed 7 bases from V and 2 bases from J; junction bases left unmatched: 8. CDR3 nucleotides: TGTGCCAGCACCCCGACAGGGGCGGACACAGATACGCAGTATTTT. This sequence encodes CASTPTGADTDTQYF.

V is TRBV29-1 and J is TRBJ2-2, with D perhaps assigned TRBD1 or TRBD2 (6 bases each). CDR3 length: 15 amino acids. The ends were cut back, 7 bases at V and 6 bases at J, with 21 bases in the middle. Germline assignment: CDR1 SQVTM and CDR2 ANQGSEA. The CDR3 reads CSAGHTGASPGELFF. The CDR3 bases are TGCAGCGCCGGTCATACGGGGGCTTCTCCCGGGGAGCTGTTTTTT.

This clone has more than one count but fewer than ten. The V call is TRBV10-3, the J call TRBJ1-6; perhaps TRBD1 as D (5 bases). Germline values: CDR1 ENHRY, CDR2 SYGVKD. The CDR3 consists of 14 residues. The germline V and J ends were trimmed by 7 bases and 0 bases, with 7 bases remaining between them. The CDR3 sequence: CAITGSSYNSPLHF. The CDR3 DNA sequence: TGTGCCATCACAGGGAGCTCCTATAATTCACCCCTCCACTTT.

This rearrangement joins TRBV11-2 to TRBJ1-5; TRBD1 matches at 11 bases. In germline, CDR1 is SGHAT, CDR2 FQNNGV. V gave up 6 bases and J gave up 6 bases; unmatched junction bases: 4. The CDR3 has 14 amino acids. The CDR3 bases are TGTGCCAGCAGTGTCGGGACAGGGGGTCAGCCCCAGCATTTT. The encoded protein is CASSVGTGGQPQHF.

This sequence joins TRBV9 and TRBJ2-5; TRBD2 matches 7 bases. V lost 2 bases and J lost 5; bases outside the gene matches: 6. Germline V gene sequence: CDR1 SGDLS, CDR2 YYNGEE. The CDR3 extends over 14 amino acids. DNA for the CDR3: TGTGCCAGCAGCGTGGGGGGGAAATCGGAGACCCAGTACTTC. It specifies CASSVGGKSETQYF.

The chain has TRBV2 and TRBJ2-2, with D hard to call. Looked up from germline, CDR1 is SNHLY and CDR2 is FYNNEI. V was trimmed by 6 bases and J by 5 bases, leaving 10 bases between them. This CDR3 spans 13 amino acids. The CDR3 bases are TGTGCCAGCAGGTTTAGCAGTACCGGGGAGCTGTTTTTT. Translating it yields CASRFSSTGELFF.

V and J are TRBV2 and TRBJ1-1; D remains ambiguous. The germline V gene encodes CDR1 SNHLY and CDR2 FYNNEI. Trimming shortened V by 4 bases and J by 4 bases, and 10 bases separated the two germline ends. The CDR3 runs to 13 residues. CDR3 amino acids: CASSGIGGTEAFF. CDR3 in DNA: TGTGCCAGCAGTGGAATAGGCGGCACTGAAGCTTTCTTT. Full variable domain (missing parts from reference TRBV2 and TRBJ1-1): EPEVTQTPSHQVTQMGQEVILRCVPISNHLYFYWYRQILGQKVEFLVSFYNNEISEKSEIFDDQFSVERPDGSNFTLKIRSTKLEDSAMYFCASSGIGGTEAFFGQGTRLTVV.